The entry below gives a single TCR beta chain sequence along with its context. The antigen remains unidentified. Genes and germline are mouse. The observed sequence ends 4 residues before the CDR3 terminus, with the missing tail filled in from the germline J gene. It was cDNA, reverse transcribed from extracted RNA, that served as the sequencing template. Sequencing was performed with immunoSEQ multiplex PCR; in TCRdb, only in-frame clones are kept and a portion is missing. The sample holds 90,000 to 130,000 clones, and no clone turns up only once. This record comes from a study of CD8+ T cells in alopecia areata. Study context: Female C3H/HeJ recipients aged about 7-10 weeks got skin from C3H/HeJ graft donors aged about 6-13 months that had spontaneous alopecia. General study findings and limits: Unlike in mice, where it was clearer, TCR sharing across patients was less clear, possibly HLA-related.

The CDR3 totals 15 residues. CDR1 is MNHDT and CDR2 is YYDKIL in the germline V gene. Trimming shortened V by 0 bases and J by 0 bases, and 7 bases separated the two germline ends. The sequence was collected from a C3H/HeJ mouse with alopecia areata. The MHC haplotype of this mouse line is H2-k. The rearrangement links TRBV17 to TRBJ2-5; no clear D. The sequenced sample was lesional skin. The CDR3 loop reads CASSRDPANQDTQYF. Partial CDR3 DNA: TGTGCTAGCAGTAGAGATCCAGCAAACCAAGAC.